These 20 T cell receptor beta chains originate from one sample sequenced in a study of blood T cells in healthy people across ages. PCR was performed a second time for about 7 to 11 cycles using a sample-barcoded 5' primer and a J-beta primer mix. Each CDR3 protein gets one entry after TCRdb re-called the 5' RACE reads with MiXCR. The data contain approximately 400,000 distinct CDR3 sequences, 45% to 60% of them singletons. The specimen was blood. The receptor source for this set is a man in his sixties in good health.

The V call is TRBV5-1, the J call TRBJ2-5, with 8 bases matching TRBD2. CDR1 and CDR2 (germline): SGHRS, YFSETQ. CDR3 length: 17 amino acids. V lost 3 bases and J lost 0; bases outside the gene matches: 10. The DNA of the CDR3 is TGCGCCAGCAGCTCTCCCGGGGAAGCGGGAGACCAAGAGACCCAGTACTTC. As protein: CASSSPGEAGDQETQYF.

This chain connects TRBV24-1 to TRBJ2-5, with 11 bases aligning to TRBD2. CDR3 length: 18 amino acids. Germline lookup yields CDR1 KGHDR and CDR2 SFDVKD. J lost 2 bases, V lost 3 bases, and 10 bases had no gene match. This chain's CDR3 is CATSDPWTSGCEQETQYF. CDR3 DNA: TGTGCCACCAGTGATCCATGGACTAGCGGGTGTGAACAAGAGACCCAGTACTTC.

On this clonotype itself: At one end, the junction sequence differs from germline, possibly due to a read error. The chain couples TRBV4-2 to TRBJ2-6, with D possibly matching TRBD2 (6 bases). The CDR3 length is 15 residues. The germline gives CDR1 LGHNA, CDR2 YNFKEQ. The CDR3 coding sequence is TGTGCCAGCAGCCAAGATGGGAGGCTTGCCAACGTCCAGACTTTC. Protein: CASSQDGRLANVQTF.

The sample holds a few counts of this clonotype. This chain joins TRBV28 and TRBJ2-2, with 12 bases that match TRBD1. V lost 7 bases, J lost 0 bases, and 3 bases stayed unmatched. There are 16 residues in the CDR3. Per the germline V gene, CDR1 is MDHEN and CDR2 is SYDVKM. Here the CDR3 DNA reads TGTGCCAGCAAGGGACAGGGGGCCTCGAACACCGGGGAGCTGTTTTTT. Its translation: CASKGQGASNTGELFF.

The chain links TRBV7-2 to TRBJ2-7, with D possibly called TRBD1 or TRBD2 (5 bases each). Germline CDR1 reads SGHTA; CDR2 reads FQGNSA. This CDR3 comprises 15 residues. The V and J ends lost 5 bases and 2 bases respectively, with 16 bases between them. The CDR3 DNA sequence: TGTGCCAGCAGCCGGGGCGTGGAGGCCACCTACGAGCAGTACTTC. Protein product: CASSRGVEATYEQYF.

The chain joins TRBV15 to TRBJ2-5, with D uncertain. The V gene lost 0 bases and the J gene lost 2 bases, with 10 bases spanning the gap. This CDR3 is 15 amino acids long. From germline, CDR1 is LNHNV and CDR2 YYDKDF (reference sequence). CDR3 bases: TGTGCCACCAGCAGAGATCCGACCCTTCAAGAGACCCAGTACTTC. It yields the protein CATSRDPTLQETQYF.

There are a few counts of this clonotype. J is TRBJ1-2 and V is TRBV29-1; no firm D call. Germline CDR1 SQVTM, CDR2 ANQGSEA. The CDR3 has 14 residues. Trimming removed 5 bases at V and 8 bases at J, with 21 bases between. This CDR3 reads CSVHPGLGKAGYTF. The CDR3 DNA sequence: TGCAGCGTTCACCCTGGGTTGGGGAAGGCGGGCTACACCTTC.

J is TRBJ2-5 and V is TRBV10-3, with 8 positions matching TRBD2. The germline gives CDR1 ENHRY, CDR2 SYGVKD. Trimming took 7 bases from V and 5 from J; bases not matched to a gene: 15. The CDR3 totals 16 residues. The CDR3: CAITDPGLVGGETQYF. For the CDR3, the DNA is TGTGCCATCACCGACCCGGGACTAGTAGGGGGGGAGACCCAGTACTTC.

There are a few counts of this clonotype. This chain connects TRBV6-4 to TRBJ2-7; possible D gene TRBD2, 7 bases. Germline V gene lookup returns CDR1 MRHNA and CDR2 SNTAGT. The CDR3 covers 14 residues. V lost 3 bases and J 3 bases, leaving 12 bases between the germline ends. The CDR3 spells CASSEGGENYEQYF. CDR3 DNA sequence: TGTGCCAGCAGTGAAGGGGGGGAGAACTACGAGCAGTACTTC.

This clonotype was seen a handful of times. The chain carries TRBV7-3 and TRBJ2-5; either TRBD1 or TRBD2 may supply D (5 bases each). This CDR3 has 13 amino acids. V shed 6 bases and J shed 5 bases, with 13 bases lying between them. The germline V gene encodes CDR1 SGHTA and CDR2 FQGTGA. CDR3: CASRLGTWETQYF. For the CDR3, the DNA is TGTGCCAGCAGGCTCGGGACGTGGGAGACCCAGTACTTC.

This rearrangement joins TRBV29-1 to TRBJ2-1, with TRBD1 matching over 9 bases. Germline trimming cut 7 bases from V and 9 bases from J; bases unmatched to any gene: 13. This CDR3 spans 14 amino acids. Germline values: CDR1 SQVTM, CDR2 ANQGSEA. As DNA, the CDR3 is TGCAGCGCCGTCCCGGGACAGGGAGGTAGTGAGCAGTTCTTC. This translates into CSAVPGQGGSEQFF.

This chain joins TRBV5-1 and TRBJ2-5; TRBD2 might be the D (6 bases). The J call may be mistaken, given a closer DNA end match to TRBJ2-7. The CDR3 loop spans 15 amino acids. Germline V gives CDR1 SGHRS, CDR2 YFSETQ. CDR3 region: CASSDGTSIGLEQYF. CDR3 DNA sequence: TGCGCCAGCAGCGACGGGACTTCTATTGGGCTCGAGCAGTACTTC.

The V gene is TRBV2, the J gene TRBJ2-1; D is uncertain. The last part of the DNA fits TRBJ2-7 better; the J call may be wrong. CDR1 SNHLY and CDR2 FYNNEI come from the germline V gene. The CDR3 sequence is 14 residues long. CDR3 nucleotide sequence: TGTGCCAGCAGTGAAGGCACCTCCTACAATGAGCAGTACTTC. Encoded protein: CASSEGTSYNEQYF.

With regard to this clonotype: At one boundary the junction diverges from the germline segment, which might be a read error. This sequence joins TRBV29-1 and TRBJ1-1, with D unclear. The CDR3 has 11 amino acids. Germline V gene lookup returns CDR1 SQVTM and CDR2 ANQGSEA. The CDR3 DNA is TGCAGCGCCACAGAGAACACTGAGGCTTTCTTT. This gives the protein CSATENTEAFF.

The chain joins TRBV20-1 to TRBJ1-5; D might be TRBD1 (6 bases). CDR3 size: 14 residues. V was shortened by 4 bases and J by 5 bases, with 15 bases between the two germline ends. CDR1 and CDR2 from the germline V gene are DFQATT and SNEGSKA (reference sequence). The CDR3 loop is CSATRDIRYQPQHF. DNA of the CDR3: TGCAGTGCTACCAGGGACATTCGGTATCAGCCCCAGCATTTT.

V usage is TRBV29-1 and J usage is TRBJ1-2; D is unclear. This CDR3 region has 11 residues. Trimming shortened V by 4 bases and J by 5 bases, and 8 bases separated the two germline ends. Germline lookup yields CDR1 SQVTM and CDR2 ANQGSEA. CDR3 sequence: CSVASRYGYTF. The CDR3 DNA sequence: TGCAGCGTTGCAAGTCGGTATGGCTACACCTTC.

V usage is TRBV7-3 and J usage is TRBJ2-2; no clear D gene. The CDR3 contains 13 residues. Trimming took off 6 bases at V and 7 bases at J, with 12 bases between the two ends. In germline, CDR1 is SGHTA, CDR2 FQGTGA. DNA for the CDR3: TGTGCCAGCAGTCTCACTCCCATCGGGGAGCTGTTTTTT. This encodes CASSLTPIGELFF.

This chain links TRBV20-1 with TRBJ2-5, with 8 bases that match TRBD2. In germline, CDR1 is DFQATT, CDR2 SNEGSKA (reference sequence). This CDR3 comprises 15 residues. The junction had 11 bases not matched to a gene; V was cut back by 6 bases and J by 2 bases. The CDR3 bases are TGCAGTGCCCCCCGGAGCGGGAGTCGGCAAGAGACCCAGTACTTC. It specifies CSAPRSGSRQETQYF.

The V call is TRBV7-2, the J call TRBJ2-3; no clear D. Germline CDR1 reads SGHTA; CDR2 reads FQGNSA. The V end was cut by 2 bases, the J end by 5 bases, with 8 bases between. The CDR3 length is 13 residues. The CDR3 here is CASSLLRIDTQYF. The CDR3 DNA is TGTGCCAGCAGCTTACTGCGGATAGATACGCAGTATTTT.

In this sample, this clonotype turned up a few times. The chain has TRBV7-2 and TRBJ2-3, with D unresolved. Trimming took off 5 bases at V and 6 bases at J, with 12 bases between the two ends. The germline V gene encodes CDR1 SGHTA and CDR2 FQGNSA. CDR3 length: 13 amino acids. This CDR3 is CASSVILRDTQYF. DNA for the CDR3: TGTGCCAGCAGCGTTATCCTGCGCGATACGCAGTATTTT. Full variable domain (outside the CDR3, taken from reference TRBV7-2 and TRBJ2-3): GAGVSQSPSNKVTEKGKDVELRCDPISGHTALYWYRQSLGQGLEFLIYFQGNSAPDKSGLPSDRFSAERTGGSVSTLTIQRTQQEDSAVYLCASSVILRDTQYFGPGTRLTVL.